In its sample, the clone carrying this TCR beta chain was seen once. The antigen is undetermined. Before the COVID-19 pandemic, during about 2010-2018, CD4+ T cells were taken from unexposed donors. CD4 enrichment then naive enrichment separated naive from memory CD4+ cells. These data belong to a study of CD4 T cells in relation to SARS-CoV-2 and coronaviruses. General observations from the study: Pre-pandemic and post-infection samples never came from the same donor. In around 63% of donors, memory CD4+ clonotypes crossrecognized SARS-CoV-2 and at least one common cold coronavirus spike.

Uncultured naive and memory CD4+ T cells supplied DNA for deep TCR-beta sequencing. Clones were read by immunoSEQ multiplex PCR, and TCRdb kept only the in-frame ones, dropping some. Of about 59,000 clones in the sample, roughly 90% were seen once. The sequence was collected from a human donor in good health. Sequencing used memory CD4+ T cells from PBMCs.

The CDR3 loop is CASARSEGAYEQYF. CDR3 nucleotides: TGTGCTAGTGCCCGTTCGGAGGGCGCCTACGAGCAGTACTTC. The rearrangement uses TRBV12-5 and TRBJ2-7, with a tentative D call TRBD2 (6 bases). V lost 7 bases to trimming and J lost 2 bases, with 15 bases between them. Germline V lookup: CDR1 LGHNT, CDR2 FRNRAP. This CDR3 comprises 14 residues.